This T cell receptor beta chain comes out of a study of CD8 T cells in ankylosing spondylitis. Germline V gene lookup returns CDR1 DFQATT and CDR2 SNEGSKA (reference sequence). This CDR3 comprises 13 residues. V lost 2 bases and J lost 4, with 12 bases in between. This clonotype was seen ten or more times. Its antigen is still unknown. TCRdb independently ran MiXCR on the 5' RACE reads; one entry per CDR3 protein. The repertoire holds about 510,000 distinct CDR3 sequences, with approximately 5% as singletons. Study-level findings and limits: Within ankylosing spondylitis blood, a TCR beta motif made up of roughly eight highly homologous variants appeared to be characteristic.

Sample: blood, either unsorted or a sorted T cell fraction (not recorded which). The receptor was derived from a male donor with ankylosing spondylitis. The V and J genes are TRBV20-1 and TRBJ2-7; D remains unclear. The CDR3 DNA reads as TGCAGTGCTAGACGGCTACGCTTTTACGAGCAGTACTTC. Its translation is CSARRLRFYEQYF.